One sample yielded the 32 T cell receptor beta chains listed below, sequenced in a study of regulatory T cells in long-lasting Graves disease. Following extraction of RNA from PBMCs, that RNA was used to make the TCR library. TCRdb re-called the reads with MiXCR, one entry per CDR3 protein. This sample has hundreds of distinct CDR3 sequences, with about 85% found just once. Specimen: peripheral blood mononuclear cells (PBMCs), collected with antithyroid drug treatment, in newly diagnosed or persistent Graves disease (not recorded which). These receptors were taken from a woman aged 25 to 45 with Graves disease.

The chain recombines TRBV5-1 with TRBJ2-5, with D tentatively TRBD2 (5 bases). This CDR3 has 15 residues. Germline values: CDR1 SGHRS, CDR2 YFSETQ. Between the trimmed V and J ends, which lost 5 bases and 2 bases, there was a span of 16 bases. The CDR3 is CASRRRGGFQETQYF. For the CDR3, the DNA is TGCGCCAGCAGAAGACGCGGAGGATTTCAAGAGACCCAGTACTTC.

CDR3 DNA: TGTGCCAGTAGTATAGATCTATTAGCCAGGGACGGCTATGGCTACACCTTC. This gives the protein CASSIDLLARDGYGYTF. V and J are TRBV19 and TRBJ1-2, with D perhaps TRBD1 (5 bases). The CDR3 has 17 residues. Trimming left V 0 bases short and J 4 bases short, with 18 bases between. Germline-derived CDR1 and CDR2 are LNHDA and SQIVND (reference sequence). Based on the CDR3 plus reference TRBV19 and TRBJ1-2, the full variable domain is DGGITQSPKYLFRKEGQNVTLSCEQNLNHDAMYWYRQDPGQGLRLIYYSQIVNDFQKGDIAEGYSVSREKKESFPLTVTSAQKNPTAFYLCASSIDLLARDGYGYTFGSGTRLTVV.

The CDR3 region is CASSLELAGGLNEQFF. In nucleotides, the CDR3 is TGTGCCAGCAGCTTAGAACTAGCGGGAGGGCTTAATGAGCAGTTCTTC. The rearrangement links TRBV7-6 to TRBJ2-1; 13 nucleotides align to TRBD2. Germline CDR1 and CDR2: SGHVS and FNYEAQ. This CDR3 is built from 16 residues. The V segment lost 1 base and the J segment 7 bases; nucleotides outside the gene matches: 4.

V gene TRBV6-5 combines with J gene TRBJ2-7, with D unresolved. CDR3 length: 16 residues. V shed 0 bases and J shed 0 bases, with 12 bases lying between them. CDR1 is MNHEY and CDR2 is SVGAGI in the germline V gene. The chain's CDR3 is CASSYSPPGPSYEQYF. In DNA, the CDR3 is TGTGCCAGCAGTTACTCTCCCCCTGGACCCTCCTACGAGCAGTACTTC.

The rearrangement joins TRBV27 to TRBJ2-1, with D uncertain. The CDR3 runs 12 residues. Between the trimmed V and J ends, which lost 5 bases and 4 bases, there was a span of 6 bases. CDR1 and CDR2 from the germline V gene are MNHEY and SMNVEV (reference sequence). DNA for the CDR3: TGTGCCAGCAGTACCAATTACAATGAGCAGTTCTTC. Translated: CASSTNYNEQFF.

The rearrangement links TRBV5-5 to TRBJ1-1; 9 nucleotides line up with TRBD1. The J segment lost 4 bases and the V segment lost 7 bases, leaving 5 bases of the junction unmatched. The CDR3 runs 13 residues. In germline, CDR1 is SGHKS, CDR2 YYEKEE (reference sequence). In DNA form, the CDR3 reads TGTGCCAGCCTCCGGGACAGGGCCACTGAAGCTTTCTTT. Protein sequence: CASLRDRATEAFF.

This clonotype has just one count. V is TRBV28 and J is TRBJ1-2; D is unclear. CDR1 and CDR2 (germline): MDHEN, SYDVKM. This CDR3 contains 13 residues. Trimming left V 6 bases short and J 4 bases short, with 12 bases between. The CDR3 nucleotides are TGTGCCAGCAGCTCTTCAATTAGCTATGGCTACACCTTC. Protein product: CASSSSISYGYTF.

The chain uses TRBV28 and TRBJ1-1; D not resolved. The CDR3 is 10 amino acids. CDR1 MDHEN and CDR2 SYDVKM come from the germline V gene. The ends were cut back, 3 bases at V and 6 bases at J, with 2 bases in the middle. CDR3 region: CASSLAEAFF. The CDR3 DNA sequence: TGTGCCAGCAGTTTGGCTGAAGCTTTCTTT.

The chain recombines TRBV19 with TRBJ2-1; D is perhaps TRBD1 or TRBD2 (5 bases each). The CDR3 has 17 amino acids. Germline V gene data show CDR1 as LNHDA and CDR2 as SQIVND (reference sequence). Trimming left V 6 bases short and J 7 bases short, with 25 bases between. CDR3 DNA sequence: TGTGCCAGTAGCAGATCTGGAGTAGGGACGGGTAGGAATGAGCAGTTCTTC. It specifies CASSRSGVGTGRNEQFF.

This clonotype appeared a single time. This rearrangement joins TRBV12-3 or TRBV12-4 to TRBJ2-5; D may correspond to TRBD1 or TRBD2 (5 bases each). Trimming left V 3 bases short and J 4 bases short, with 12 bases between. CDR3 length: 14 amino acids. The DNA of the CDR3 is TGTGCCAGCAGTTTGGGGGTATCGGGAGAGACCCAGTACTTC. This codes for CASSLGVSGETQYF.

The V call is TRBV7-9, the J call TRBJ2-7; unclear D gene. Germline V gene data show CDR1 as SEHNR and CDR2 as FQNEAQ (reference sequence). The V end lost 7 bases, the J end lost 1 base, and 11 bases lay between the germline ends. CDR3 length: 13 residues. The CDR3 protein is CASTAVRSYEQYF. In DNA form, the CDR3 reads TGTGCCAGCACCGCTGTACGATCCTACGAGCAGTACTTC. Filled out from reference TRBV7-9 and TRBJ2-7, the complete variable domain reads DTGVSQNPRHKITKRGQNVTFRCDPISEHNRLYWYRQTLGQGPEFLTYFQNEAQLEKSRLLSDRFSAERPKGSFSTLEIQRTEQGDSAMYLCASTAVRSYEQYFGPGTRLTVT.

This clonotype appeared a single time. This chain connects TRBV3-1 to TRBJ2-1; the D gene is possibly TRBD1 (5 bases). CDR1 and CDR2 from the germline V gene are LGHDT and YNNKEL (reference sequence). Trimming took 2 bases from V and 0 from J, leaving 11 bases between them. This CDR3 is 16 amino acids long. The CDR3 spells CASSQTKQVSYNEQFF. The CDR3 DNA sequence: TGTGCCAGCAGCCAAACGAAACAGGTCTCCTACAATGAGCAGTTCTTC.

The genes are TRBV27 and TRBJ1-5, with D unresolved. The germline gives CDR1 MNHEY, CDR2 SMNVEV (reference sequence). This CDR3 has 13 amino acids. Trimming pared 4 bases from V and 4 bases from J, leaving 8 bases between. The CDR3 bases are TGTGCCAGCAGTTGGCAGAAAAATCAGCCCCAGCATTTT. Amino acid sequence: CASSWQKNQPQHF.

The rearrangement links TRBV18 to TRBJ1-1; D is ambiguous. Trimming removed 4 bases at V and 0 bases at J, with 9 bases between. In germline, CDR1 is KGHSH, CDR2 LQKENI. This CDR3 is 14 amino acids long. CDR3 sequence reads: CASSREQMNTEAFF. Written as DNA, the CDR3 is TGTGCCAGCTCACGAGAACAGATGAACACTGAAGCTTTCTTT.

This clonotype was recorded a few times. The gene calls are TRBV12-3 or TRBV12-4 and TRBJ2-1; 7 bases match TRBD1. This CDR3 is built from 14 residues. The V gene end was trimmed by 7 bases and the J gene end by 4 bases; junction bases not matched to a gene: 7. The CDR3 loop reads CASMAGTAYNEQFF. Here the CDR3 DNA reads TGTGCCAGCATGGCCGGGACAGCATACAATGAGCAGTTCTTC.

The chain is built from TRBV18 and TRBJ2-1; D perhaps matches TRBD2 (6 bases). V gave up 3 bases and J gave up 5 bases, with 14 bases separating them. The germline V gene encodes CDR1 KGHSH and CDR2 LQKENI. The CDR3 totals 15 residues. The CDR3 DNA reads as TGTGCCAGCTCACCGGCGAGGACTACTAACAATGAGCAGTTCTTC. It specifies CASSPARTTNNEQFF.

This chain uses TRBV15 with TRBJ2-7, with 7 bases aligning to TRBD2. After removal of 1 base from V and 4 bases from J, the junction contained 4 bases not matched to a gene. The germline CDR1 and CDR2 sequences are LNHNV and YYDKDF (reference sequence). The CDR3 has 14 residues. The CDR3, as DNA: TGTGCCACCAGCAGAGGACGGGAGGCGTACGAGCAGTACTTC. Its protein product is CATSRGREAYEQYF.

The rearrangement links TRBV2 to TRBJ2-3; D remains ambiguous. This CDR3 has 14 amino acids. From germline, CDR1 is SNHLY and CDR2 FYNNEI. V was cut by 7 bases and J by 1 base, with 12 bases left in between. CDR3: CASNFDGRTDTQYF. The CDR3, as DNA: TGTGCCAGCAATTTCGACGGACGCACAGATACGCAGTATTTT.

V is TRBV12-3 or TRBV12-4 and J is TRBJ2-5, with D unresolved. The CDR3 totals 12 residues. The germline V and J ends were trimmed by 2 bases and 4 bases, with 5 bases remaining between them. The CDR3 reads CASSLTGETQYF. The CDR3 nucleotides read TGTGCCAGCAGTTTAACGGGAGAGACCCAGTACTTC.

The V call is TRBV4-1, the J call TRBJ2-3; 9 bases fit TRBD2. Looked up from germline, CDR1 is MGHRA and CDR2 is YSYEKL. Losses at the gene ends were 4 bases for V and 7 bases for J; bases not matched to a gene: 9. CDR3 size: 15 residues. In DNA, the CDR3 is TGCGCCAGCAGCCCCGTAGCGGGAGAGGTTTATACGCAGTATTTT. This sequence encodes CASSPVAGEVYTQYF.

The chain has TRBV6-2 or TRBV6-3 and TRBJ2-2; D gene unclear. With 2 bases removed from V and 7 bases from J, the gap between germline ends came to 5 bases. Germline V gene sequence: CDR1 MNHEY, CDR2 SVGEGT. The CDR3 is 12 amino acids. The CDR3 loop reads CASSYPDGELFF. CDR3 in DNA: TGTGCCAGCAGTTACCCCGACGGGGAGCTGTTTTTT.

The rearrangement uses TRBV6-2 or TRBV6-3 and TRBJ2-1; D is perhaps TRBD2 (6 bases). The CDR3 totals 14 residues. V was cut by 4 bases and J by 7 bases, with 14 bases left in between. The germline gives CDR1 MNHEY, CDR2 SVGEGT. The CDR3 sequence is CASSSPLEGNEQFF. The DNA for the CDR3 is TGTGCCAGCAGTTCCCCTTTGGAGGGGAATGAGCAGTTCTTC.

The V gene is TRBV19, the J gene TRBJ1-2, with 8 bases that match TRBD1. This CDR3 is built from 14 residues. CDR1 and CDR2 (germline): LNHDA, SQIVND (reference sequence). V shed 10 bases, J shed 3 bases, and the junction held 10 bases outside the gene matches. The CDR3 bases are TGTGCCACTTATGACAGGGGCGTGTACTATGGCTACACCTTC. This translates into CATYDRGVYYGYTF.

V is TRBV12-5 and J is TRBJ2-1; 7 bases align to TRBD2. CDR1 and CDR2 from the germline V gene are LGHNT and FRNRAP. CDR3 length equals 14 residues. After removal of 1 base from V and 7 bases from J, the junction contained 4 bases not matched to a gene. The CDR3 DNA is TGTGCTAGTGGTTTGGCCGGGACTACGAATGAGCAGTTCTTC. It yields the protein CASGLAGTTNEQFF.

The chain is built from TRBV5-1 and TRBJ2-5; maybe TRBD1 (6 bases). This CDR3 has 14 amino acids. Trimming pared 0 bases from V and 4 bases from J, leaving 10 bases between. Germline assignment: CDR1 SGHRS and CDR2 YFSETQ. This chain's CDR3 is CASSLGQAGETQYF. In DNA, the CDR3 is TGCGCCAGCAGCTTGGGACAGGCCGGAGAGACCCAGTACTTC. Full variable domain (remainder filled in from reference TRBV5-1 and TRBJ2-5): KAGVTQTPRYLIKTRGQQVTLSCSPISGHRSVSWYQQTPGQGLQFLFEYFSETQRNKGNFPGRFSGRQFSNSRSEMNVSTLELGDSALYLCASSLGQAGETQYFGPGTRLLVL.

This clonotype was detected only once. The V and J genes are TRBV5-1 and TRBJ1-4; perhaps TRBD1 as D (5 bases). Trimming cost V 0 bases and J 10 bases, with 16 bases left between them. This CDR3 comprises 15 residues. Germline CDR1 reads SGHRS; CDR2 reads YFSETQ. CDR3 DNA: TGCGCCAGCAGCTTGGTGGGGACCGACGAGGGAAAACTGTTTTTT. Amino acids: CASSLVGTDEGKLFF.

The chain uses TRBV5-1 and TRBJ2-5, with TRBD2 as a possible D gene (5 bases). Germline V gives CDR1 SGHRS, CDR2 YFSETQ. V was trimmed by 4 bases and J by 0 bases, leaving 16 bases between them. This CDR3 region has 16 residues. CDR3 in DNA: TGCGCCAGCAGCCCGGCTCGGTGGCGGGACCAAGAGACCCAGTACTTC. Its protein is CASSPARWRDQETQYF.

The chain couples TRBV25-1 to TRBJ2-1; TRBD1 aligns across 9 bases. With 6 bases clipped from V and 8 bases from J, the junction kept 8 bases outside the gene matches. Per the germline V gene, CDR1 is MGHDK and CDR2 is SYGVNS. The CDR3 has 14 residues. This CDR3 is CASRTRDRDHEQFF. In DNA, the CDR3 is TGTGCCAGCAGGACGAGGGACAGGGACCATGAGCAGTTCTTC.

The chain uses TRBV27 and TRBJ2-6; 12 bases agree with TRBD2. The germline V gene encodes CDR1 MNHEY and CDR2 SMNVEV (reference sequence). CDR3 length: 19 amino acids. Losses at the gene ends were 5 bases for V and 0 bases for J; bases not matched to a gene: 8. Here the CDR3 DNA reads TGTGCCAGCAGTCCCAGGACTAGCGGGGTATCCTCTGGGGCCAACGTCCTGACTTTC. It yields the protein CASSPRTSGVSSGANVLTF.

The chain recombines TRBV5-6 with TRBJ1-3; D call uncertain. The CDR3 loop spans 15 amino acids. From germline, CDR1 is SGHDT and CDR2 YYEEEE. The V gene lost 1 base and the J gene lost 0 bases, with 8 bases spanning the gap. The CDR3 DNA follows: TGTGCCAGCAGCTTGAGCAGGTACTCTGGAAACACCATATATTTT. This encodes CASSLSRYSGNTIYF.

The chain uses TRBV7-8 and TRBJ2-3; D not resolved. V gave up 5 bases and J gave up 5 bases, with 11 bases separating them. Germline CDR1 reads SGHVS; CDR2 reads FQNEAQ. The CDR3 spans 13 residues. The CDR3 DNA sequence: TGTGCCAGCAGCCCCCCACAGAAAGATACGCAGTATTTT. Its protein product is CASSPPQKDTQYF.

The CDR3 DNA is TGTGCCAGCAGCTTAGAGGGCTATCTCGAGTACGAGCAGTACTTC. Translating it yields CASSLEGYLEYEQYF. The chain is built from TRBV11-1 and TRBJ2-7; no reliable D call. The V end was cut by 1 base, the J end by 4 bases, with 14 bases between. The CDR3 is 15 residues long. The germline gives CDR1 SGHAT, CDR2 FQDESV (reference sequence).